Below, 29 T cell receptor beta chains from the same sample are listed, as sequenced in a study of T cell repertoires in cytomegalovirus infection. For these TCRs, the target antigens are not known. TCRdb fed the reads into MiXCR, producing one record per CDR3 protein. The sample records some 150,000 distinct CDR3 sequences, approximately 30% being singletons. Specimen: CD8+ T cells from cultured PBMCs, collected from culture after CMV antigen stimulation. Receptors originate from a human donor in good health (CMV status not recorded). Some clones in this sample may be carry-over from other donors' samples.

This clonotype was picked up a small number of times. The CDR3 here is CASSQEVDSQRWGYTF. CDR3 in DNA: TGCGCCAGCAGCCAAGAGGTGGACTCACAGAGGTGGGGCTACACCTTC. V and J are TRBV4-1 and TRBJ1-2, with D hard to call. V was pared by 0 bases and J by 8 bases, with 19 bases between. Per germline, CDR1 MGHRA and CDR2 YSYEKL. CDR3 length equals 16 residues.

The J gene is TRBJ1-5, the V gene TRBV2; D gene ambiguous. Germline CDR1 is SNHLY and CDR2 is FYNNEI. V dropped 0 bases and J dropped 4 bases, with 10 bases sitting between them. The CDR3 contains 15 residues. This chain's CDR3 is CASSEAGEWNQPQHF. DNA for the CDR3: TGTGCCAGCAGTGAAGCAGGAGAGTGGAATCAGCCCCAGCATTTT.

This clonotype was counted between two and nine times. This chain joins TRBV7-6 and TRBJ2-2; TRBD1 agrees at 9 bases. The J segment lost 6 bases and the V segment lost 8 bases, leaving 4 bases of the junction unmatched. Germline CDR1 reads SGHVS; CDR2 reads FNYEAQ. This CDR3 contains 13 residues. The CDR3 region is CASSTGGSGELFF. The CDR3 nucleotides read TGTGCCAGCTCCACAGGGGGCTCCGGGGAGCTGTTTTTT.

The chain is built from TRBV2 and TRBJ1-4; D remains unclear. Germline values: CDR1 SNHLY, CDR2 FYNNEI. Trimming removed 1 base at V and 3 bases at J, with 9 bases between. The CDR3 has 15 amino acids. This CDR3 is CASSEGGSSNEKLFF. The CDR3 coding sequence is TGTGCCAGCAGTGAAGGCGGGAGTTCTAATGAAAAACTGTTTTTT.

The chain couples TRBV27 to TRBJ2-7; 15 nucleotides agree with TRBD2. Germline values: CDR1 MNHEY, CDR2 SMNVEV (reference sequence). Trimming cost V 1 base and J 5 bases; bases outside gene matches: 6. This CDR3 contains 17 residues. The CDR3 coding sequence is TGTGCCAGCAGTTTATGGGGGACTAGCGGGGGGACCCACGAGCAGTACTTC. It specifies CASSLWGTSGGTHEQYF.

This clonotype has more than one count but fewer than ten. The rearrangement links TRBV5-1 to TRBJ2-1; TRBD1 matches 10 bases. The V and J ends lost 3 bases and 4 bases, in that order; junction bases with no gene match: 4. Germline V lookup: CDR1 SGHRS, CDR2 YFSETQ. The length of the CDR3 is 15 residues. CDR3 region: CASSYGQGGYNEQFF. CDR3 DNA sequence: TGCGCCAGCAGCTATGGACAGGGGGGTTACAATGAGCAGTTCTTC. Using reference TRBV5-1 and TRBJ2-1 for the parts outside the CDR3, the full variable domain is KAGVTQTPRYLIKTRGQQVTLSCSPISGHRSVSWYQQTPGQGLQFLFEYFSETQRNKGNFPGRFSGRQFSNSRSEMNVSTLELGDSALYLCASSYGQGGYNEQFFGPGTRLTVL.

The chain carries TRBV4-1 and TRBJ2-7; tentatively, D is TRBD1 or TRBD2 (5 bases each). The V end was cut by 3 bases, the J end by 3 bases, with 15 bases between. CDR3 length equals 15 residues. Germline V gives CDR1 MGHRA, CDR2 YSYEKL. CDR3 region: CASSHNRDVRYEQYF. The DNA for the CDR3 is TGCGCCAGCAGCCATAACCGGGACGTCCGCTACGAGCAGTACTTC.

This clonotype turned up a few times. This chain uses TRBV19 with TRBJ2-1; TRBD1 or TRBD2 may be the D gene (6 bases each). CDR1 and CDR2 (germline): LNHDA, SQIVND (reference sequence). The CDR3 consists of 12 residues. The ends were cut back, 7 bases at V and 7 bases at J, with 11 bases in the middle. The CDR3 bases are TGTGCCAGTACCCGAGGGGGGAATGAGCAGTTCTTC. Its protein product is CASTRGGNEQFF. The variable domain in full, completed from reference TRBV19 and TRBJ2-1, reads DGGITQSPKYLFRKEGQNVTLSCEQNLNHDAMYWYRQDPGQGLRLIYYSQIVNDFQKGDIAEGYSVSREKKESFPLTVTSAQKNPTAFYLCASTRGGNEQFFGPGTRLTVL.

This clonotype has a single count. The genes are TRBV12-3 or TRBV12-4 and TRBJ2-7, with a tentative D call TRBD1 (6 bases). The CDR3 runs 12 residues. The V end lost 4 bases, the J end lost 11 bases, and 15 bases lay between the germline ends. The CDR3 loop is CASSSTPGHEYF. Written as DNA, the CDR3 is TGTGCCAGCAGTTCCACGCCGGGACACGAGTACTTC.

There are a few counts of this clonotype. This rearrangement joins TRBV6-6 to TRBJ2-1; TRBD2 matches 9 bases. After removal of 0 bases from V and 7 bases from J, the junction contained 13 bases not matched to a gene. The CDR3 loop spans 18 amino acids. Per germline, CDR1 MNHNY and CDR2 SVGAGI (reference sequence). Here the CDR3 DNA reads TGTGCCAGCAGTTACTCGATTGTCCGGAGCGGGGGGTGGAATGAGCAGTTCTTC. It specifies CASSYSIVRSGGWNEQFF.

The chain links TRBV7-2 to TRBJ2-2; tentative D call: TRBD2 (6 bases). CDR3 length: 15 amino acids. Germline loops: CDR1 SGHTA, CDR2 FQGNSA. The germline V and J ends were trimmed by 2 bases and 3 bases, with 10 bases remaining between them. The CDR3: CASSLPGRYTGELFF. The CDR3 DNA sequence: TGTGCCAGCAGCTTACCTGGGAGGTACACCGGGGAGCTGTTTTTT.

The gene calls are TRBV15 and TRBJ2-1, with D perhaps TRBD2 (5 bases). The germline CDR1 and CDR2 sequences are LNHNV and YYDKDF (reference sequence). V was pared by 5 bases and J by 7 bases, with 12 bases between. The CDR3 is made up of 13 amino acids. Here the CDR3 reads CATSHDGENEQFF. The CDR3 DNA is TGTGCCACCAGCCACGACGGGGAGAATGAGCAGTTCTTC.

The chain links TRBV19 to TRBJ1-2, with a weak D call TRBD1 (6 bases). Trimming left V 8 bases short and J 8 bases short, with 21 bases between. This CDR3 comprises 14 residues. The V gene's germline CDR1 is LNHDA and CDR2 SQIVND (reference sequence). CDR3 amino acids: CASRGIVTGIGYTF. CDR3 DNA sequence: TGTGCCAGTCGCGGAATCGTAACAGGGATCGGCTACACCTTC.

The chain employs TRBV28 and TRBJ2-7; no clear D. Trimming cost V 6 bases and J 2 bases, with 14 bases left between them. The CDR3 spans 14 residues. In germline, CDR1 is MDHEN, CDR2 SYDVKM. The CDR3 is CASSPDGPTYEQYF. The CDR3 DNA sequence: TGTGCCAGCAGCCCGGACGGGCCGACCTACGAGCAGTACTTC.

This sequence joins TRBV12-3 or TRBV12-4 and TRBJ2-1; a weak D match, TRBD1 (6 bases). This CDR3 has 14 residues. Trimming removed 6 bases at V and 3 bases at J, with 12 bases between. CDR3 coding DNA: TGTGCCAGCAGGCGAGGGGGTATCTACAATGAGCAGTTCTTC. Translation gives CASRRGGIYNEQFF.

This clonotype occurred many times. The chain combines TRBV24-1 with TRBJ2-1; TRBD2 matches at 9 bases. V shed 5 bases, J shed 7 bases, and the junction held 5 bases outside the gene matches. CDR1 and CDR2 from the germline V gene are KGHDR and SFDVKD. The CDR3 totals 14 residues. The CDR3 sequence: CATSGSGGSNEQFF. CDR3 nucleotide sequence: TGTGCCACCAGTGGAAGCGGGGGGTCTAATGAGCAGTTCTTC.

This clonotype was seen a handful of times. The DNA of the CDR3 is TGTGCCAGCACCCTAGGGAGAGGAGCACAGGATACGCAGTATTTT. As protein: CASTLGRGAQDTQYF. The J gene is TRBJ2-3, the V gene TRBV6-5; D might be TRBD2 (5 bases). The germline V gene has CDR1 MNHEY and CDR2 SVGAGI. V was shortened by 7 bases and J by 6 bases, with 20 bases between the two germline ends. The CDR3 runs 15 residues.

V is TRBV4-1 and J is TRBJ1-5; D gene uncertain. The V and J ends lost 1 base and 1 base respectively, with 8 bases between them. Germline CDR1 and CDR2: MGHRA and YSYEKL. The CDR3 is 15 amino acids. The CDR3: CASSQVKGSNQPQHF. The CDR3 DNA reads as TGCGCCAGCAGCCAAGTGAAGGGAAGCAATCAGCCCCAGCATTTT.

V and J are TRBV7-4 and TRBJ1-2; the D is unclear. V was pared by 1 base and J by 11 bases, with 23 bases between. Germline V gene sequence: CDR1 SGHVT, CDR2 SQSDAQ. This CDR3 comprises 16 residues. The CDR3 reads CASSLGGPATWLGYTF. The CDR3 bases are TGTGCCAGCAGCTTAGGAGGGCCGGCGACCTGGTTAGGGTACACCTTC.

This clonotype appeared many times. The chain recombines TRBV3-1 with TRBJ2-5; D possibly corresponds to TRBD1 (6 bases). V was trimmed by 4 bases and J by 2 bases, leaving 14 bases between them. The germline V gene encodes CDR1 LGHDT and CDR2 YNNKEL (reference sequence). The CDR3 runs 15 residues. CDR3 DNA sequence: TGTGCCAGCAGCCTACCCGACAGGTTTCAAGAGACCCAGTACTTC. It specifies CASSLPDRFQETQYF.

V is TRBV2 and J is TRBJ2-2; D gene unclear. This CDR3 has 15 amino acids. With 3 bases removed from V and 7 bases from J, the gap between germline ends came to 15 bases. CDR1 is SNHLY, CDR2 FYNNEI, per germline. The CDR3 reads CASSDQVSSGGELFF. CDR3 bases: TGTGCCAGCAGTGATCAAGTGTCTTCGGGCGGGGAGCTGTTTTTT.

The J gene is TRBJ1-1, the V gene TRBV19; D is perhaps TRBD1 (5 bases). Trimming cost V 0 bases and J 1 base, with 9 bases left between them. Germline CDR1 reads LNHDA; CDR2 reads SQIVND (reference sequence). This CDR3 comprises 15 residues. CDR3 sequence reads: CASSIDGTANTEAFF. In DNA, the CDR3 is TGTGCCAGTAGTATAGATGGGACTGCGAACACTGAAGCTTTCTTT.

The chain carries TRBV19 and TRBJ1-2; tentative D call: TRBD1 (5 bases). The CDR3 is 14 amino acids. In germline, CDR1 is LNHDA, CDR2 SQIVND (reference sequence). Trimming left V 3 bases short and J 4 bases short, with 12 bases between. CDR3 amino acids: CASSIGGSGYGYTF. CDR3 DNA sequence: TGTGCCAGTAGTATTGGGGGAAGCGGCTATGGCTACACCTTC.

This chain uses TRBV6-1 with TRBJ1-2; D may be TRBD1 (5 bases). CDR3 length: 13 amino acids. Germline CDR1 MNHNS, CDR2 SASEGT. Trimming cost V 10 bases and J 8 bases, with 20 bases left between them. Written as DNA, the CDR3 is TGTGCCACCGCCGACAGCGTCTACGAGGGCTACACCTTC. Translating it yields CATADSVYEGYTF.

The DNA for the CDR3 is TGTGCCAGCAGTGTGGGACAGGGGGTGGATCAGCCCCAGCATTTT. It translates to CASSVGQGVDQPQHF. The rearrangement joins TRBV6-5 to TRBJ1-5; 11 nucleotides align to TRBD1. The CDR3 runs to 15 residues. The V segment lost 5 bases and the J segment 5 bases; nucleotides outside the gene matches: 5. CDR1 is MNHEY and CDR2 is SVGAGI in the germline V gene.

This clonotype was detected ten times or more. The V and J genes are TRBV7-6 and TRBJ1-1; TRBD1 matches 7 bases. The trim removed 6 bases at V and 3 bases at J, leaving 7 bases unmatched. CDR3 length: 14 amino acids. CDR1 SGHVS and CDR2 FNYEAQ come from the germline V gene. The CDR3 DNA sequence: TGTGCCAGCAGTGAGGGGGCGCCGGACACTGAAGCTTTCTTT. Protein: CASSEGAPDTEAFF.

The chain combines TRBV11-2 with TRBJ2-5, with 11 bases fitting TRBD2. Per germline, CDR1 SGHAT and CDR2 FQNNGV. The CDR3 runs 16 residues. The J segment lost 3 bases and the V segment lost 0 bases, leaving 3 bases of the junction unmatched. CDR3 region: CASSLEPGLAEETQYF. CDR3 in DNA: TGTGCCAGCAGCTTAGAACCGGGACTAGCGGAAGAGACCCAGTACTTC.

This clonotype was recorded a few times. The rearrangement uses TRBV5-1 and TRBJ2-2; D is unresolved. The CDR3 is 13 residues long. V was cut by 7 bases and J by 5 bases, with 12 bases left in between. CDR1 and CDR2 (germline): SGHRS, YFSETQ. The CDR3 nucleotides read TGCGCCAGCGCAATTCAAGGAACCGGGGAGCTGTTTTTT. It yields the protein CASAIQGTGELFF.

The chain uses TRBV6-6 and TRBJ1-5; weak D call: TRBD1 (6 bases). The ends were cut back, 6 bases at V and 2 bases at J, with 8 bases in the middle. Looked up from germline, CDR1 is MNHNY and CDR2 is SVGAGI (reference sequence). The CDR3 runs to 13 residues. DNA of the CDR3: TGTGCCAGCAGAGGGGGGGGCAATCAGCCCCAGCATTTT. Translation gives CASRGGGNQPQHF.